The 32 T cell receptor beta chains below were found in one sample sequenced in a study of blood T cell repertoires in COVID-19. The repertoire was sequenced with immunoSEQ multiplex PCR; TCRdb's copy has only in-frame clones and lacks some. The sample carries some 250,000 clones, about four fifths recorded once. Specimen: peripheral blood. These receptors came from a woman aged 55-70 years with active or convalescent COVID-19.

This clone was recorded only once. This chain connects TRBV7-6 to TRBJ1-1; 7 nucleotides line up with TRBD1. In germline, CDR1 is SGHVS, CDR2 FNYEAQ. The CDR3 runs 14 residues. The V and J ends lost 3 bases and 5 bases, in that order; junction bases with no gene match: 6. The CDR3 sequence is CASSFRQGQTEAFF. The CDR3, as DNA: TGTGCCAGCAGCTTTCGTCAGGGACAGACTGAAGCTTTCTTT.

This rearrangement joins TRBV5-1 to TRBJ2-7, with 7 bases aligning to TRBD1. Germline V gives CDR1 SGHRS, CDR2 YFSETQ. The CDR3 runs to 13 residues. V lost 3 bases and J lost 2; bases outside the gene matches: 2. For the CDR3, the DNA is TGCGCCAGCAGCTACGACAGGGCCTACGAGCAGTACTTC. Residues: CASSYDRAYEQYF.

Notes on this clone: At one end, the junction sequence differs from germline, possibly due to a read error. The chain combines TRBV5-1 with TRBJ2-2; 12 bases are a match to TRBD2. The CDR3 runs 16 residues. Per germline, CDR1 SGHRS and CDR2 YFSETQ. The CDR3 is CASSPLAGGNIGELFF. CDR3 nucleotide sequence: TGCGCCAGCAGCCCCCTAGCGGGGGGGAACATCGGGGAGCTGTTTTTT.

This clone was seen many times. The chain links TRBV6-4 to TRBJ2-2, with 7 bases identical to TRBD1. The CDR3 sequence is 14 residues long. V lost 6 bases to trimming and J lost 6 bases; unmatched junction nucleotides: 7. In germline, CDR1 is MRHNA, CDR2 SNTAGT. As DNA, the CDR3 is TGTGCCAGCAGCTCGACAGGGCAAGCCGGGGAGCTGTTTTTT. Protein: CASSSTGQAGELFF.

The chain couples TRBV20-1 to TRBJ1-6; possibly TRBD1 for D (5 bases). The V end was cut by 5 bases, the J end by 12 bases, with 11 bases between. Germline CDR1 and CDR2: DFQATT and SNEGSKA (reference sequence). The CDR3 covers 11 residues. DNA for the CDR3: TGCAGTGCTTTCGGGGGAGGACCCCTCCACTTT. This sequence encodes CSAFGGGPLHF.

This clone has a handful of counts. The chain couples TRBV2 to TRBJ1-5, with D uncertain. The CDR3 covers 12 residues. CDR1 is SNHLY and CDR2 is FYNNEI in the germline V gene. V lost 0 bases and J lost 7, with 4 bases in between. The CDR3 region has the DNA TGTGCCAGCAGTGAAGCCAGGCAGCCCCAGCATTTT. As protein: CASSEARQPQHF.

This sequence joins TRBV7-3 and TRBJ2-1; 10 positions agree with TRBD2. This CDR3 spans 17 amino acids. The junction had 3 bases not matched to a gene; V was cut back by 1 base and J by 0 bases. Germline V gene sequence: CDR1 SGHTA, CDR2 FQGTGA. The CDR3 DNA reads as TGTGCCAGCAGCTTAAGGGCTAGCGGGGGCTCCTACAATGAGCAGTTCTTC. Amino acids: CASSLRASGGSYNEQFF.

The chain combines TRBV10-3 with TRBJ1-1; possible D gene TRBD1, 6 bases. This CDR3 comprises 13 residues. CDR1 ENHRY and CDR2 SYGVKD come from the germline V gene. Trimming stripped 5 bases from V and 8 bases from J, with 15 bases between. The CDR3 reads CAISLGSGTEAFF. CDR3 in DNA: TGTGCCATCAGTCTAGGGTCCGGGACAGAAGCTTTCTTT.

V usage is TRBV29-1 and J usage is TRBJ1-4; TRBD1 is a possible D gene (6 bases). The CDR3 contains 13 residues. The V gene lost 4 bases and the J gene lost 4 bases, with 10 bases spanning the gap. CDR1 and CDR2 from the germline V gene are SQVTM and ANQGSEA. The CDR3 is CSVARQVNEKLFF. The CDR3 DNA follows: TGCAGCGTTGCTCGACAGGTTAATGAAAAACTGTTTTTT.

The chain links TRBV6-2 or TRBV6-3 to TRBJ1-5; TRBD1 agrees at 7 bases. With 3 bases clipped from V and 6 bases from J, the junction kept 8 bases outside the gene matches. The CDR3 totals 15 residues. Per the germline V gene, CDR1 is MNHEY and CDR2 is SVGEGT. CDR3 loop: CASSYTGVSGQPQHF. CDR3 coding DNA: TGTGCCAGCAGTTATACAGGGGTAAGCGGTCAGCCCCAGCATTTT.

The chain's CDR3 is CASSQARIGANTEAFF. DNA for the CDR3: TGTGCCAGCAGCCAAGCTCGAATCGGTGCGAACACTGAAGCTTTCTTT. The chain is built from TRBV4-2 and TRBJ1-1; unclear D gene. CDR1 is LGHNA, CDR2 YNFKEQ, per germline. Trimming cost V 1 base and J 1 base, with 13 bases left between them. The CDR3 runs to 16 residues.

CDR3 nucleotide sequence: TGCGCCAGCAGCTTGGCCGGACAGCCCTCCTACGAGCAGTACTTC. This gives the protein CASSLAGQPSYEQYF. V usage is TRBV5-1 and J usage is TRBJ2-7, with a weak D call TRBD1 (6 bases). CDR1 is SGHRS and CDR2 is YFSETQ in the germline V gene. This CDR3 contains 15 residues. The V and J ends lost 0 bases and 0 bases respectively, with 10 bases between them.

In DNA form, the CDR3 reads TGCGCCAGCAGTGAGTCGGGAGGACACTATGGCTACACCTTC. Its translation is CASSESGGHYGYTF. The chain has TRBV10-2 and TRBJ1-2; D call uncertain. Between the trimmed V and J ends, which lost 0 bases and 3 bases, there was a span of 8 bases. Germline V gene lookup returns CDR1 WSHSY and CDR2 SAAADI. CDR3 length: 14 residues.

This chain joins TRBV6-2 or TRBV6-3 and TRBJ1-3; 7 nucleotides agree with TRBD1. Per the germline V gene, CDR1 is MNHEY and CDR2 is SVGEGT. This CDR3 comprises 15 residues. The ends lost 0 bases at V and 3 bases at J; junction bases unmatched: 2. CDR3 sequence reads: CASSYSRTGGNTIYF. Written as DNA, the CDR3 is TGTGCCAGCAGTTACTCCAGGACAGGTGGAAACACCATATATTTT.

The V gene is TRBV6-6, the J gene TRBJ2-1, with unresolved D. The CDR3 spans 12 residues. Looked up from germline, CDR1 is MNHNY and CDR2 is SVGAGI (reference sequence). V was shortened by 8 bases and J by 7 bases, with 12 bases between the two germline ends. The CDR3 DNA sequence: TGTGCCAGCTCCCATTTCGGGAATGAGCAGTTCTTC. Residues: CASSHFGNEQFF.

This sequence joins TRBV2 and TRBJ2-5; 8 nucleotides line up with TRBD2. The V gene end was trimmed by 9 bases and the J gene end by 5 bases; junction bases not matched to a gene: 5. This CDR3 spans 12 amino acids. Per germline, CDR1 SNHLY and CDR2 FYNNEI. The CDR3 DNA reads as TGTGCCAGTAACCGGGGGGGGGAGACCCAGTACTTC. Translating gives CASNRGGETQYF.

V usage is TRBV9 and J usage is TRBJ1-2; a possible D gene is TRBD1 (6 bases). V was clipped by 5 bases and J by 5 bases, with 10 bases between them. The CDR3 loop spans 12 amino acids. Germline V gene data show CDR1 as SGDLS and CDR2 as YYNGEE. CDR3 sequence reads: CASRGQPYGYTF. CDR3 DNA sequence: TGTGCCAGCAGAGGACAGCCGTATGGCTACACCTTC.

V gene TRBV9 combines with J gene TRBJ1-1; tentative D call: TRBD1 (6 bases). The CDR3 runs 18 residues. CDR1 and CDR2 (germline): SGDLS, YYNGEE. Between the trimmed V and J ends, which lost 1 base and 2 bases, there was a span of 21 bases. The CDR3 region has the DNA TGTGCCAGCAGCGTAACGGACTCGGGACATATGATTAACACTGAAGCTTTCTTT. This translates into CASSVTDSGHMINTEAFF.

The chain is built from TRBV5-4 and TRBJ2-3; a weak D match, TRBD1 (5 bases). V lost 0 bases to trimming and J lost 0 bases, with 8 bases between them. CDR3 length: 15 amino acids. Germline loops: CDR1 SGHNT, CDR2 YYREEE (reference sequence). The CDR3 sequence: CASSLDRRSTDTQYF. In DNA form, the CDR3 reads TGTGCCAGCAGCTTGGACAGGAGAAGCACAGATACGCAGTATTTT.

The genes are TRBV27 and TRBJ2-7, with D tentatively TRBD2 (6 bases). Trimming pared 5 bases from V and 5 bases from J, leaving 7 bases between. This CDR3 is 11 amino acids long. Germline V gene sequence: CDR1 MNHEY, CDR2 SMNVEV (reference sequence). The CDR3 spells CASSPGDEQYF. CDR3 in DNA: TGTGCCAGCAGTCCGGGGGACGAGCAGTACTTC.

The gene calls are TRBV6-2 or TRBV6-3 and TRBJ2-2; 11 nucleotides match TRBD2. Germline V gene lookup returns CDR1 MNHEY and CDR2 SVGEGT. The CDR3 covers 16 residues. After removal of 3 bases from V and 3 bases from J, the junction contained 3 bases not matched to a gene. CDR3 in DNA: TGTGCCAGCAGTTATAGCGGGGGGGTGCACACCGGGGAGCTGTTTTTT. Translated, it gives CASSYSGGVHTGELFF.

The rearrangement joins TRBV4-3 to TRBJ1-2; D gene ambiguous. This CDR3 is built from 15 residues. Per germline, CDR1 LGHNA and CDR2 YSLEER. Trimming shortened V by 0 bases and J by 0 bases, and 8 bases separated the two germline ends. The CDR3 spells CASSQDARANYGYTF. CDR3 coding DNA: TGCGCCAGCAGCCAAGATGCGAGAGCTAACTATGGCTACACCTTC.

This sequence joins TRBV2 and TRBJ2-5, with 16 bases that match TRBD2. CDR1 and CDR2 (germline): SNHLY, FYNNEI. The CDR3 is 17 residues long. J gave up 4 bases and V 4 bases, and 6 bases lay outside the gene matches. The CDR3 DNA is TGTGCCAGCAGTGCCGGGACTAGCGGGGGGGCCTCAGAGACCCAGTACTTC. Encoded protein: CASSAGTSGGASETQYF.

The chain couples TRBV12-5 to TRBJ1-1, with 7 positions matching TRBD1. Germline V gives CDR1 LGHNT, CDR2 FRNRAP. The trim removed 8 bases at V and 1 base at J, leaving 1 base unmatched. CDR3 length: 12 residues. The CDR3 region is CASRQGNTEAFF. The CDR3 DNA sequence: TGTGCTAGTAGACAGGGGAACACTGAAGCTTTCTTT.

The chain recombines TRBV6-2 or TRBV6-3 with TRBJ2-7, with 13 bases lining up with TRBD2. Per germline, CDR1 MNHEY and CDR2 SVGEGT. This CDR3 is built from 15 residues. V was clipped by 5 bases and J by 3 bases; unmatched bases: 4. The CDR3 DNA follows: TGTGCCAGCAGTCCCGGACTAGCGGGAGACTACGAGCAGTACTTC. Its translation: CASSPGLAGDYEQYF.

The V call is TRBV6-1, the J call TRBJ2-2; 10 bases fit TRBD2. This CDR3 is 17 amino acids long. Trimming removed 4 bases from V and 1 base from J; junction bases left unmatched: 6. The germline V gene encodes CDR1 MNHNS and CDR2 SASEGT. The CDR3 DNA reads TGTGCCAGCAGTGCCGGGGCTAGCGGGGGGAACACCGGGGAGCTGTTTTTT. Its protein is CASSAGASGGNTGELFF.

The chain couples TRBV7-2 to TRBJ1-2; 8 bases are shared with TRBD1. V trimming: 6 bases; J trimming: 3 bases; junction bases outside the gene matches: 3. The length of the CDR3 is 13 residues. Germline V gene lookup returns CDR1 SGHTA and CDR2 FQGNSA. The CDR3 loop reads CASRYRGDYGYTF. Here the CDR3 DNA reads TGTGCCAGCAGGTACAGGGGGGACTATGGCTACACCTTC.

The gene calls are TRBV12-3 or TRBV12-4 and TRBJ2-7; a possible D gene is TRBD2 (6 bases). Trimming stripped 4 bases from V and 1 base from J, with 8 bases between. The length of the CDR3 is 13 residues. The CDR3 coding sequence is TGTGCCAGCAGTTGGGAGGTTTCCTACGAGCAGTACTTC. Protein product: CASSWEVSYEQYF.

In its sample, this clone was seen many times. CDR3: CASSYGQGTEAFF. CDR3 sequence (DNA): TGTGCCAGCAGTTACGGACAGGGGACTGAAGCTTTCTTT. This rearrangement joins TRBV6-5 to TRBJ1-1; 9 nucleotides match TRBD1. This CDR3 contains 13 residues. CDR1 is MNHEY, CDR2 SVGAGI, per germline. J lost 5 bases, V lost 2 bases, and 0 bases had no gene match.

The gene calls are TRBV5-6 and TRBJ2-5; 12 nucleotides match TRBD2. V dropped 4 bases and J dropped 5; count of bases not matched to a gene: 3. This CDR3 is 14 amino acids long. CDR1 is SGHDT, CDR2 YYEEEE, per germline. The CDR3 region is CASSETSGGETQYF. CDR3 DNA sequence: TGTGCCAGCAGCGAGACTAGCGGGGGTGAGACCCAGTACTTC.

V usage is TRBV24-1 and J usage is TRBJ2-3, with 12 bases identical to TRBD1. The CDR3 length is 15 residues. J lost 8 bases, V lost 4 bases, and 6 bases had no gene match. Germline assignment: CDR1 KGHDR and CDR2 SFDVKD. Here the CDR3 reads CATSEPGQGAGTQYF. The CDR3 region has the DNA TGTGCCACCAGTGAACCGGGACAGGGGGCCGGTACGCAGTATTTT.

The chain joins TRBV4-2 to TRBJ2-7; 7 bases align to TRBD2. V dropped 0 bases and J dropped 6; count of bases not matched to a gene: 5. Looked up from germline, CDR1 is LGHNA and CDR2 is YNFKEQ. The CDR3 is made up of 14 amino acids. The CDR3 sequence is CASSQDRLAGEQYF. The CDR3 DNA follows: TGTGCCAGCAGCCAAGATCGACTAGCAGGCGAGCAGTACTTC.